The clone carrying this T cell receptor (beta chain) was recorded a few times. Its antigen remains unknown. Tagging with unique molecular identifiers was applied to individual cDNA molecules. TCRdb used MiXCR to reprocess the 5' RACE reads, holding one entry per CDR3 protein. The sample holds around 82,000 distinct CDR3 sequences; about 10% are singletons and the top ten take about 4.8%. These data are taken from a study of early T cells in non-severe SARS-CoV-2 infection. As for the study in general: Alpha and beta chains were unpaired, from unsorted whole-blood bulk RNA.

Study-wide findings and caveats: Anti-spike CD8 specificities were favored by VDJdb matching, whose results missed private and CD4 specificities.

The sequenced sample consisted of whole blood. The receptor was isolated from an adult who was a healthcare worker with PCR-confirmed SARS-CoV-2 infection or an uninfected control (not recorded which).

The CDR3 loop reads CASSDEGEETQYF. The CDR3 DNA reads TGTGCCAGCAGCGATGAGGGGGAAGAGACCCAGTACTTC. The chain combines TRBV9 with TRBJ2-5; a possible D gene is TRBD1 (6 bases). The germline gives CDR1 SGDLS, CDR2 YYNGEE. Between the trimmed V and J ends, which lost 3 bases and 3 bases, there was a span of 9 bases. The CDR3 runs 13 residues.